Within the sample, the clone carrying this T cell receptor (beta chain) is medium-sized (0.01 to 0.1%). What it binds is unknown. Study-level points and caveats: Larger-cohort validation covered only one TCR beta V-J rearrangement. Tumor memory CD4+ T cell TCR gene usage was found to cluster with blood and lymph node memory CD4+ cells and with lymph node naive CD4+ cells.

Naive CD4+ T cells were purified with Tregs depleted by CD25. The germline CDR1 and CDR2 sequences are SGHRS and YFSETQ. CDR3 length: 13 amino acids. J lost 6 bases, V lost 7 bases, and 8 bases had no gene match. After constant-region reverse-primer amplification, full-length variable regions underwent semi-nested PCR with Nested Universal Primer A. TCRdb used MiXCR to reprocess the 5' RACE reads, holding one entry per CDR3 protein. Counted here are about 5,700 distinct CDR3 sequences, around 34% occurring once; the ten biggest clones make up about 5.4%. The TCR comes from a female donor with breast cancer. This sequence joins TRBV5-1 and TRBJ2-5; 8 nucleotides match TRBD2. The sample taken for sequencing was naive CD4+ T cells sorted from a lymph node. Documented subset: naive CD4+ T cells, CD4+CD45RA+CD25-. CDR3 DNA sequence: TGCGCCAGCCGCCTAGCGGGTTCACAGACCCAGTACTTC. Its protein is CASRLAGSQTQYF.